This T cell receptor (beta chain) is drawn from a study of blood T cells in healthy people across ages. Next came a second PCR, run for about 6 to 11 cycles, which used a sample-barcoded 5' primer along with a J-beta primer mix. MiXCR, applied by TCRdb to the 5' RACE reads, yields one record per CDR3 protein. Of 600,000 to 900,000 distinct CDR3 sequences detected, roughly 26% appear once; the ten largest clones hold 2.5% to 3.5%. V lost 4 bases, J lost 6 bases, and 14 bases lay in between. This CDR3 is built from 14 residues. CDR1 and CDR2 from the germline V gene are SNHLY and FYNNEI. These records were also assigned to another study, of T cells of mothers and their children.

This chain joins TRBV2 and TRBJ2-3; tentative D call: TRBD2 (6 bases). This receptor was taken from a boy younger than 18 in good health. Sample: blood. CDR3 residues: CASSGGVTWDTQYF. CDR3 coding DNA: TGTGCCAGCAGTGGCGGGGTAACATGGGATACGCAGTATTTT.